Here is one T cell receptor beta chain with its context. It was with 60 Vbeta and 13 Jbeta primers that the PCR ran. Produced via immunoSEQ multiplex PCR; TCRdb's table is partial and in-frame only. The repertoire holds about 150,000 clones, with approximately 80% as singletons. The data were taken from a study of cytomegalovirus exposure and HLA in healthy donors. Germline-derived CDR1 and CDR2 are SGHAT and FQNNGV. The CDR3 is 15 residues long. The V and J ends lost 4 bases and 6 bases, in that order; junction bases with no gene match: 9. Sample: PBMCs. The TCR comes from a boy between 2 and 10 years old in good health and CMV-seronegative. The chain employs TRBV11-2 and TRBJ2-1; 7 positions agree with TRBD1. The CDR3, as DNA: TGTGCCAGCAGCTCGTACAGGGGAGTTCGCAATGAGCAGTTCTTC. Translated, it gives CASSSYRGVRNEQFF.